These 3 T cell receptor beta chains originate from one sample sequenced in a study of vaccination and CD4 T cells after COVID-19. Oncomine TCR Beta short-read sequencing was applied to DNA from cultured CD4+ T cells. From the PCR reads, TCRdb called clonotypes with MiXCR, one entry per CDR3 protein. This table holds some 8,300 distinct CDR3 sequences, almost 50% found once. The treatment here: roughly nine-day PBMC culture with coronavirus spike peptide pools or control peptides (ViraFEST assay). For these TCRs, the target antigens are not known. The specimen was CD4+ T cells from blood, cultured in vitro. Receptor source: a human donor who had recovered from COVID-19.

DNA for the CDR3: TGTGCCACCAGTGACAGGTCGACTAGCGGGAGCAATGAGCAGTTCTTC. It encodes CATSDRSTSGSNEQFF. This chain uses TRBV24-1 with TRBJ2-1; 12 bases fit TRBD2. The CDR3 extends over 16 amino acids. Germline V lookup: CDR1 KGHDR, CDR2 SFDVKD. Losses at the gene ends were 4 bases for V and 6 bases for J; bases not matched to a gene: 6.

The chain couples TRBV10-3 to TRBJ2-1, with 10 bases lining up with TRBD1. V lost 3 bases to trimming and J lost 4 bases; unmatched junction nucleotides: 6. This CDR3 is 16 amino acids long. From germline, CDR1 is ENHRY and CDR2 SYGVKD. The DNA of the CDR3 is TGTGCCATCAGTGACCCGGGACAGGGGCGTTACAATGAGCAGTTCTTC. Translating gives CAISDPGQGRYNEQFF.

The chain employs TRBV4-1 and TRBJ2-7; D is ambiguous. The length of the CDR3 is 15 residues. Germline lookup yields CDR1 MGHRA and CDR2 YSYEKL. Trimming removed 1 base at V and 3 bases at J, with 13 bases between. This CDR3 reads CASSQGVRNNYEQYF. CDR3 DNA sequence: TGCGCCAGCAGCCAAGGGGTGAGAAATAACTACGAGCAGTACTTC.